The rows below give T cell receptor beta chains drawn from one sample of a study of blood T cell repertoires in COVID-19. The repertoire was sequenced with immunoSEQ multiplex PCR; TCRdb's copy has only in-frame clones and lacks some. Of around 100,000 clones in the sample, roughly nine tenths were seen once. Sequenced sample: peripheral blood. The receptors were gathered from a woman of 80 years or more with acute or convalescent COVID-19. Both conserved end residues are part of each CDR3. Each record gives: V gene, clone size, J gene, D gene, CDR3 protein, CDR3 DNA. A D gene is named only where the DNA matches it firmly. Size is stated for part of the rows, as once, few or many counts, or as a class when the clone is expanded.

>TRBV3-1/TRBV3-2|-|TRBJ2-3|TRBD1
CASSQDSTGGVADTQYF
TGTGCCAGCAGCCAAGACTCGACAGGGGGGGTGGCAGATACGCAGTATTTT
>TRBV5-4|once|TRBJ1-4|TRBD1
CASSGGDRVNEKLFF
TGTGCCAGCAGCGGTGGGGACAGGGTAAATGAAAAACTGTTTTTT
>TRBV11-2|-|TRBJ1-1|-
CASSSNQGNTEAFF
TGTGCCAGCAGCTCGAATCAGGGGAACACTGAAGCTTTCTTT
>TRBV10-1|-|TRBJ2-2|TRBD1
CASSDRVNGELFF
TGCGCCAGCAGCGACAGGGTAAACGGGGAGCTGTTTTTT
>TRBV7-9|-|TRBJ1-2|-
CASSLEAVFYGYTF
TGTGCCAGCAGCTTAGAGGCGGTTTTCTATGGCTACACCTTC
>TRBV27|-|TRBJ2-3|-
CASSPWTAPDTQYF
TGTGCCAGCAGTCCGTGGACAGCGCCAGATACGCAGTATTTT
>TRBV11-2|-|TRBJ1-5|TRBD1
CASSLKGAGQPQHF
TGTGCCAGCAGCTTAAAGGGGGCAGGTCAGCCCCAGCATTTT
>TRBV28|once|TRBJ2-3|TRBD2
CASSALSGGTDTQYF
TGTGCCAGCAGTGCCCTTAGCGGGGGCACAGATACGCAGTATTTT
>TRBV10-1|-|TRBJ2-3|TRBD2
CASSRTSGGTDTQYF
TGCGCCAGCAGCAGGACTAGCGGGGGCACAGATACGCAGTATTTT
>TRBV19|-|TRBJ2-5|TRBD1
CASKMGTGVGETQYF
TGTGCCAGTAAGATGGGGACAGGGGTTGGAGAGACCCAGTACTTC
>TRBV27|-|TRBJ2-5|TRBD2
CASSPRLAGGLETQYF
TGTGCCAGCAGTCCGCGACTAGCGGGGGGGCTGGAGACCCAGTACTTC
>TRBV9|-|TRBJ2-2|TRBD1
CASSVGQGGNTGELFF
TGTGCCAGCAGCGTGGGACAGGGTGGGAACACCGGGGAGCTGTTTTTT
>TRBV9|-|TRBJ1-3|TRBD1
CASSVAGQSHGFRRNTIYF
TGTGCCAGCAGCGTAGCGGGACAGTCTCATGGTTTCAGGAGAAACACCATATATTTT
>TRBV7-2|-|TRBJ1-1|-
CASIPFWNTEAFF
TGTGCCAGCATCCCGTTTTGGAACACTGAAGCTTTCTTT
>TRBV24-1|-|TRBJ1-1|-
CATSDPPGTEAFF
TGTGCCACCAGTGATCCGCCGGGCACTGAAGCTTTCTTT
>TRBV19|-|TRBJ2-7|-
CASSILQGPQYF
TGTGCCAGTAGTATACTACAGGGCCCGCAGTACTTC
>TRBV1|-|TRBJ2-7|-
CTSSRSPGGSYEQYF
TGCACCAGCAGCCGAAGCCCAGGGGGCTCCTACGAGCAGTACTTC
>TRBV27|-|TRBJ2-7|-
CASSIRQSTYEQYF
TGTGCCAGCAGTATCAGACAGAGTACCTACGAGCAGTACTTC
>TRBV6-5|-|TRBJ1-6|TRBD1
CASSRRTGLTGPLHF
TGTGCCAGCAGTCGACGGACAGGGCTAACGGGACCCCTCCACTTT
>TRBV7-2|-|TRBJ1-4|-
CASSLRATNEKLFF
TGTGCCAGCAGCTTGCGGGCAACTAATGAAAAACTGTTTTTT
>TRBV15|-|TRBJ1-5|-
CATSRGVQGGNQPQHF
TGTGCCACCAGCAGAGGGGTACAGGGAGGCAATCAGCCCCAGCATTTT
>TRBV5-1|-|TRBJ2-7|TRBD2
CASSHGLAGGQGEQYF
TGCGCCAGCAGCCACGGACTAGCGGGGGGGCAAGGCGAGCAGTACTTC